This T cell receptor (beta chain) emerged from a study of a mutant IDH1 vaccine in newly diagnosed glioma. Study at large: Vaccinations were initiated 4-6 weeks following radiotherapy alone, or were given together with temozolomide cycles. Radiotherapy, temozolomide, or both had been given previously, and both were given to most.

TCRdb keeps only in-frame clones here, not all; method: immunoSEQ multiplex PCR. Among nearly 30,000 clones listed, about nine tenths were seen once. Points on this clone: The antigen is not known.

The germline CDR1 and CDR2 sequences are SGHTA and FQGNSA. The ends were cut back, 4 bases at V and 5 bases at J, with 23 bases in the middle. The CDR3 contains 18 residues. As for time point: week 5, during vaccination. In the vaccine, a single dose held 300 ug of the mutant IDH1 20-mer peptide, along with topical imiquimod. The study's findings and limits: Among patients, around 93% showed immune responses induced by the vaccine.

Here the sequenced sample was peripheral blood mononuclear cells (PBMCs), taken from a glioma patient whose treatment included an IDH1 peptide vaccine. The chain links TRBV7-2 to TRBJ2-2, with D maybe TRBD2 (6 bases). The clonotype comes from a woman aged 40 to 49 with glioma. Some clones in this sample may be carry-over from other donors' samples. CDR3 bases: TGTGCCAGCAGCTCCCTTGGGGCGGGGCGAGGGAGGACCGGGGAGCTGTTTTTT. Encoded protein: CASSSLGAGRGRTGELFF.